A single sample gave rise to the 25 T cell receptor beta chains below, sequenced in a study of T cell repertoires in cytomegalovirus infection. MiXCR, applied by TCRdb to the reads, yields one record per CDR3 protein. The sample lists approximately 130,000 distinct CDR3 sequences; more than 7% were seen once. Sequenced input: PBMCs. The receptors derive from a human donor in good health (CMV status not recorded). Some clones in this sample may be carry-over from other donors' samples.

This clonotype was seen repeatedly, ten times or more. The chain combines TRBV15 with TRBJ1-2; TRBD1 aligns across 9 bases. Germline V CDR1 and CDR2: LNHNV, YYDKDF (reference sequence). The CDR3 length is 16 residues. V shed 4 bases and J 4 bases; nucleotides not matched to a gene: 10. The CDR3: CATSMDRGQGSYGYTF. The CDR3, as DNA: TGTGCCACCAGCATGGACAGGGGACAAGGAAGCTATGGCTACACCTTC. The full variable domain, its missing parts supplied by reference TRBV15 and TRBJ1-2, is DAMVIQNPRYQVTQFGKPVTLSCSQTLNHNVMYWYQQKSSQAPKLLFHYYDKDFNNEADTPDNFQSRRPNTSFCFLDIRSPGLGDTAMYLCATSMDRGQGSYGYTFGSGTRLTVV.

This clonotype was seen many times. The chain employs TRBV12-3 or TRBV12-4 and TRBJ2-1, with D possibly being TRBD1 (5 bases). The CDR3 consists of 15 residues. Trimming shortened V by 3 bases and J by 5 bases, and 14 bases separated the two germline ends. The CDR3 DNA reads TGTGCCAGCAGTTTGTGGCAGGGCGATAACAATGAGCAGTTCTTC. It translates to CASSLWQGDNNEQFF.

This clonotype was seen ten or more times. The V call is TRBV7-2, the J call TRBJ1-2, with D possibly being TRBD1 (5 bases). The CDR3 loop spans 14 amino acids. Germline assignment: CDR1 SGHTA and CDR2 FQGNSA. Trimming pared 3 bases from V and 2 bases from J, leaving 10 bases between. The CDR3 protein is CASSFSQENYGYTF. Here the CDR3 DNA reads TGTGCCAGCAGCTTCTCACAGGAAAACTATGGCTACACCTTC.

Note on this clonotype: This may be a read error, as it is one base from a much larger clone. CDR3 sequence reads: CASSTSIQETQYF. CDR3 sequence (DNA): TGTGCCAGCAGTACTTCCATTCAAGAGACCCAGTACTTC. The chain has TRBV11-3 and TRBJ2-5; D unresolved. The CDR3 runs 13 residues. Trimming stripped 6 bases from V and 2 bases from J, with 10 bases between. From germline, CDR1 is SGHNT and CDR2 YENEEA.

Ten or more counts support this clonotype. The chain carries TRBV7-2 and TRBJ1-6; D is possibly TRBD1 (5 bases). This CDR3 spans 16 amino acids. CDR1 and CDR2 (germline): SGHTA, FQGNSA. Trimming left V 5 bases short and J 7 bases short, with 18 bases between. The DNA for the CDR3 is TGTGCCAGCAGCCCGAGCGGGGGTCTATACAATTCACCCCTCCACTTT. Translation: CASSPSGGLYNSPLHF.

This chain connects TRBV2 to TRBJ2-7; D unclear. The CDR3 length is 13 residues. V gave up 7 bases and J gave up 1 base, with 11 bases separating them. CDR1 is SNHLY and CDR2 is FYNNEI in the germline V gene. In DNA, the CDR3 is TGTGCCAGCACAGGAATAGGTTCCTACGAGCAGTACTTC. Translation: CASTGIGSYEQYF. The full variable domain, in which reference TRBV2 and TRBJ2-7 provide the parts outside the CDR3, is EPEVTQTPSHQVTQMGQEVILRCVPISNHLYFYWYRQILGQKVEFLVSFYNNEISEKSEIFDDQFSVERPDGSNFTLKIRSTKLEDSAMYFCASTGIGSYEQYFGPGTRLTVT.

This clonotype was recorded at least ten times. The chain carries TRBV20-1 and TRBJ2-3, with TRBD2 as a possible D gene (5 bases). V was trimmed by 8 bases and J by 1 base, leaving 16 bases between them. CDR1 is DFQATT, CDR2 SNEGSKA, per germline (reference sequence). The CDR3 totals 14 residues. For the CDR3, the DNA is TGCAGTCACCTGACTAACCTGGGCACAGATACGCAGTATTTT. The encoded protein is CSHLTNLGTDTQYF.

This clonotype appeared many times. The CDR3 protein is CASSLAGQGETQYF. The CDR3 DNA is TGCGCCAGCAGCTTGGCCGGGCAGGGAGAGACCCAGTACTTC. The J gene is TRBJ2-5, the V gene TRBV5-1; a weak D match, TRBD1 (5 bases). CDR1 and CDR2 from the germline V gene are SGHRS and YFSETQ. This CDR3 spans 14 amino acids. V lost 0 bases and J 4 bases, leaving 10 bases between the germline ends. Based on the CDR3 plus reference TRBV5-1 and TRBJ2-5, the full variable domain is KAGVTQTPRYLIKTRGQQVTLSCSPISGHRSVSWYQQTPGQGLQFLFEYFSETQRNKGNFPGRFSGRQFSNSRSEMNVSTLELGDSALYLCASSLAGQGETQYFGPGTRLLVL.

The gene calls are TRBV7-2 and TRBJ2-7; D uncertain. This CDR3 region has 16 residues. Germline CDR1 SGHTA, CDR2 FQGNSA. Trimming removed 1 base at V and 0 bases at J, with 13 bases between. The CDR3 loop reads CASSLGPAQSSYEQYF. CDR3 nucleotides: TGTGCCAGCAGCTTAGGCCCAGCCCAAAGCTCCTACGAGCAGTACTTC.

This clonotype was recorded at least ten times. V gene TRBV19 combines with J gene TRBJ1-2; tentatively, D is TRBD1 (6 bases). Germline V CDR1 and CDR2: LNHDA, SQIVND (reference sequence). The length of the CDR3 is 14 residues. V was trimmed by 0 bases and J by 4 bases, leaving 9 bases between them. This CDR3 reads CASSIEPTGYGYTF. Written as DNA, the CDR3 is TGTGCCAGTAGTATAGAGCCGACAGGCTATGGCTACACCTTC.

This clonotype was seen repeatedly, ten times or more. The rearrangement uses TRBV7-2 and TRBJ2-1; tentatively, D is TRBD1 (6 bases). The CDR3 covers 18 residues. V lost 1 base to trimming and J lost 7 bases, with 23 bases between them. Germline V CDR1 and CDR2: SGHTA, FQGNSA. CDR3 amino acids: CASSLEFAFLGTKNEQFF. CDR3 coding DNA: TGTGCCAGCAGCTTAGAATTCGCTTTCCTTGGGACAAAGAATGAGCAGTTCTTC.

This clonotype was observed a single time. A much larger clone differs by one base, so this may be a read error. V gene TRBV20-1 combines with J gene TRBJ2-1, with D maybe TRBD1 (6 bases). V lost 2 bases and J lost 5, with 10 bases in between. CDR3 length: 13 amino acids. Germline V gene sequence: CDR1 DFQATT, CDR2 SNEGSKA (reference sequence). The CDR3: CSARWTVNNEQFF. As DNA, the CDR3 is TGCAGTGCTAGATGGACAGTCAACAATGAGCAGTTCTTC.

This clonotype was seen a few times. The CDR3: CSASQGSNQPQHF. The CDR3 bases are TGCAGTGCTAGCCAGGGTAGCAATCAGCCCCAGCATTTT. This rearrangement joins TRBV20-1 to TRBJ1-5, with D perhaps TRBD1 (5 bases). The CDR3 has 13 amino acids. The germline V gene encodes CDR1 DFQATT and CDR2 SNEGSKA (reference sequence). V was shortened by 3 bases and J by 0 bases, with 6 bases between the two germline ends.

This clonotype was detected many times. The V call is TRBV28, the J call TRBJ1-3, with no clear D. This CDR3 contains 14 residues. CDR1 is MDHEN and CDR2 is SYDVKM in the germline V gene. Deletions cut 7 bases from V and 0 bases from J, with 10 bases between. CDR3 in DNA: TGTGCCAGCAAGGCCCCGAGCTCTGGAAACACCATATATTTT. Protein product: CASKAPSSGNTIYF.

This clonotype has a count of ten or more. This chain links TRBV7-2 with TRBJ1-2; 9 bases line up with TRBD1. Germline CDR1 reads SGHTA; CDR2 reads FQGNSA. CDR3 length equals 16 residues. Trimming at V came to 7 bases and at J to 2 bases, leaving 11 bases not matched to a gene. The CDR3 DNA sequence: TGTGCCAGCACAATTTCGGGGACAGGGAGAAACTATGGCTACACCTTC. Amino acids: CASTISGTGRNYGYTF.

This clonotype showed up many times. The chain has TRBV28 and TRBJ1-2; D uncertain. The CDR3 has 11 amino acids. CDR1 is MDHEN and CDR2 is SYDVKM in the germline V gene. The V and J ends lost 2 bases and 10 bases respectively, with 8 bases between them. DNA of the CDR3: TGTGCCAGCAGTTTAAACACTTTCTACACCTTC. Translation gives CASSLNTFYTF.

This chain joins TRBV6-2 or TRBV6-3 and TRBJ2-1, with D unclear. There are 13 residues in the CDR3. Germline V gene lookup returns CDR1 MNHEY and CDR2 SVGEGT. V was cut by 4 bases and J by 9 bases, with 13 bases left in between. The CDR3 nucleotides read TGTGCCAGCAGTTGGGTCAGGTTAGCTGAGCAGTTCTTC. Its protein product is CASSWVRLAEQFF.

This clonotype was seen many times. The chain employs TRBV19 and TRBJ2-5; 7 nucleotides line up with TRBD1. CDR1 and CDR2 from the germline V gene are LNHDA and SQIVND (reference sequence). V lost 4 bases, J lost 5 bases, and 7 bases stayed unmatched. The CDR3 totals 14 residues. The CDR3 sequence: CASSTTGLKETQYF. Here the CDR3 DNA reads TGTGCCAGTAGTACGACAGGGCTGAAGGAGACCCAGTACTTC.

V is TRBV6-2 or TRBV6-3 and J is TRBJ2-3, with D perhaps TRBD1 (6 bases). The CDR3 consists of 16 residues. V was trimmed by 5 bases and J by 6 bases, leaving 21 bases between them. The germline CDR1 and CDR2 sequences are MNHEY and SVGEGT. The CDR3 nucleotides read TGTGCCAGCAGTCCAACAGGGTTTTTAGGGACGGATACGCAGTATTTT. Its translation: CASSPTGFLGTDTQYF.

This clonotype was counted at least ten times. The J gene is TRBJ1-1, the V gene TRBV27; 12 bases match TRBD1. The germline V gene has CDR1 MNHEY and CDR2 SMNVEV (reference sequence). Unmatched junction bases numbered 7, after V lost 6 bases and J lost 5 bases. CDR3 size: 15 residues. The CDR3 DNA reads as TGTGCCAGCAGAGCCGGGACAGGGGGCTTTACTGAAGCTTTCTTT. Translating it yields CASRAGTGGFTEAFF.

The chain employs TRBV2 and TRBJ1-1; D is perhaps TRBD1 (6 bases). In germline, CDR1 is SNHLY, CDR2 FYNNEI. This CDR3 is built from 17 residues. V lost 5 bases and J 5 bases, leaving 24 bases between the germline ends. Written as DNA, the CDR3 is TGTGCCAGCAGTTTGCTGGGGGCTGTTCAACGTAGGACTGAAGCTTTCTTT. Its protein product is CASSLLGAVQRRTEAFF. Supplemented by reference TRBV2 and TRBJ1-1, the full variable domain reads EPEVTQTPSHQVTQMGQEVILRCVPISNHLYFYWYRQILGQKVEFLVSFYNNEISEKSEIFDDQFSVERPDGSNFTLKIRSTKLEDSAMYFCASSLLGAVQRRTEAFFGQGTRLTVV.

This clonotype was seen many times. The chain recombines TRBV7-2 with TRBJ1-5, with a possible D match to TRBD1 (6 bases). V lost 0 bases to trimming and J lost 0 bases, with 12 bases between them. This CDR3 contains 17 residues. Per the germline V gene, CDR1 is SGHTA and CDR2 is FQGNSA. This chain's CDR3 is CASSLARGGYSNQPQHF. CDR3 DNA: TGTGCCAGCAGCTTAGCGCGGGGGGGCTATAGCAATCAGCCCCAGCATTTT.

The rearrangement joins TRBV3-1 to TRBJ2-1; no reliable D call. V lost 2 bases and J lost 5, with 10 bases in between. Germline V gives CDR1 LGHDT, CDR2 YNNKEL (reference sequence). The CDR3 length is 14 residues. The CDR3 here is CASSQTTGNNEQFF. CDR3 coding DNA: TGTGCCAGCAGCCAAACGACTGGAAACAATGAGCAGTTCTTC.

Many counts were recorded for this clonotype. V and J are TRBV20-1 and TRBJ2-1, with 13 positions matching TRBD2. Germline trimming cut 4 bases from V and 0 bases from J; bases unmatched to any gene: 15. The CDR3 runs 20 residues. Germline loops: CDR1 DFQATT, CDR2 SNEGSKA (reference sequence). The CDR3 DNA sequence: TGCAGTGCTACCTCCAATAGGTGGACTAGCGGGGGAAGCTCCTACAATGAGCAGTTCTTC. Its protein is CSATSNRWTSGGSSYNEQFF.

The table lists this clonotype with many counts. V and J are TRBV7-2 and TRBJ2-7; D not resolved. V dropped 7 bases and J dropped 4 bases, with 17 bases sitting between them. Germline-derived CDR1 and CDR2 are SGHTA and FQGNSA. The CDR3 sequence is 14 residues long. The CDR3 coding sequence is TGTGCCAGCAAGCGAGGTCCAGGTGGTTACGAGCAGTACTTC. This gives the protein CASKRGPGGYEQYF.